This T cell receptor (beta chain) originates from a study of molecular identifiers for immune sequencing clone quantification. This CDR3 comprises 15 residues. V was pared by 0 bases and J by 2 bases, with 5 bases between. The germline CDR1 and CDR2 sequences are LGHNA and YNFKEQ. TCRdb redid the calling of the PCR reads with MiXCR, one entry per CDR3 protein. The profile shows fewer than 8,500 distinct CDR3 sequences, under 45% of them singletons. Material for sequencing was naive CD8+ T cells from blood, with Jurkat cell RNA spiked in. Subset noted: FACS-sorted CD8+CD4-CCR7+CD45RA+ naive T cells. V and J are TRBV4-2 and TRBJ2-6, with D hard to call. The origin of this receptor is a human donor in good health. Some libraries in this study had Jurkat cell RNA spiked in. The CDR3, as DNA: TGTGCCAGCAGCCAAGAGAATGCTGGGGCCAACGTCCTGACTTTC. It specifies CASSQENAGANVLTF.